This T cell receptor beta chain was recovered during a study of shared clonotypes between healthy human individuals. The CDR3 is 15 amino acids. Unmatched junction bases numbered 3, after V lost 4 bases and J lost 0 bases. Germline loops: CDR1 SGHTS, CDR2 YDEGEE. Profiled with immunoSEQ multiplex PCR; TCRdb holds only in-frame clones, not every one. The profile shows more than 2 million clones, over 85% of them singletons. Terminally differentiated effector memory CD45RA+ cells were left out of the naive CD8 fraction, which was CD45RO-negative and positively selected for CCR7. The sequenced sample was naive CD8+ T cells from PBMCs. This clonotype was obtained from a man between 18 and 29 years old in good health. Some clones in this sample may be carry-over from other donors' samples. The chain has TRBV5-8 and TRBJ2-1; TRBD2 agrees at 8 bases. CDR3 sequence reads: CASSPGTSSYNEQFF. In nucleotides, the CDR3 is TGTGCCAGCAGCCCCGGGACTAGCTCCTACAATGAGCAGTTCTTC.